This T cell receptor beta chain originates from a study of blood T cell repertoires in COVID-19. Only in-frame clones appear in the TCRdb table, and some are missing; sequencing was by immunoSEQ multiplex PCR. The repertoire has 160,000 or so clones, about 80% of them found once; the top ten carry roughly 3.4%. This CDR3 spans 16 amino acids. CDR1 and CDR2 (germline): SGHTA, FQGNSA. Trimming removed 2 bases from V and 5 bases from J; junction bases left unmatched: 5. Participants' reported clinical history set cohort assignment. This chain uses TRBV7-2 with TRBJ2-3, with 12 bases aligning to TRBD2. This TCR was sampled from a woman aged 55-69 years who had recovered from COVID-19. The sequencing sample was made of PBMCs or T cells enriched from blood (not recorded which). This CDR3 is CASSLLLAGGIDTQYF. CDR3 DNA: TGTGCCAGCAGCTTACTACTAGCGGGGGGAATAGATACGCAGTATTTT.